The present T cell receptor (beta chain) was sequenced within a study of blood T cell repertoires in COVID-19 (dated by TCRdb to about 2020). Background on the whole study: The collaborator samples originated in the United States, Italy and Spain and spanned the acute and convalescent phases of COVID-19. Where available, HLA class I and class II types were taken from metadata supplied by the sample provider and were not determined by assay-based typing. The samples were drawn from the first 160 participants of the ongoing ImmuneRACE study and from roughly 1,300 subjects provided by 6 global collaborators. The material from the prospective study consisted of cDNA or gDNA derived from T cells, B-cell-depleted T cells, or PBMCs. Deeply sampled blood TCRbeta repertoires from subjects exposed to, actively infected with, or recovered from COVID-19 were included in the dataset. A de-identified subject ID, COVID-19 status, age in years and sex were almost always included in the sample metadata. The repertoires were made available in a free public database intended to serve as a resource for research on the immune response to SARS-CoV-2. Overall results and qualifications from the work: Clinical and demographic metadata were provided uncurated, with the amount varying by source and participant.

TCRbeta CDR3 regions were amplified from genomic DNA by means of the immunoSEQ Assay, a bias-controlled multiplex PCR. Per the source publication's procedure: Nucleated cell counts per sample were estimated from amplification of reference gene primers within the assay. To quantify the absolute abundance of each unique TCRbeta CDR3 rearrangement, sequence reads were collapsed and filtered. For each sample, productive Simpson clonality was calculated as the square root of Simpson's diversity index across productive rearrangements. Imported from immuneACCESS, the table was reduced by TCRdb to in-frame sequences with V and J called. These copies leave out some clones; in studies compared against another copy, an unresolved V gene accounts for under half, and the cause of the remainder is not known. D and trimming come from the DNA, and the V and J calls and clone size come from that table. The sample table lists 120,000 to 150,000 clones, approximately 83% of them with a count of one. Around 8% of the sample comes from the top ten.

Concerning this clone itself: Its antigen target is currently unknown. Base qualities are missing; no much larger clone stands one base away.

One collaborating source in Seattle enrolled patients during active infection and followed them longitudinally through the course of disease. Collaborating institutions collected whole blood in K2EDTA tubes following their own protocols. Collaborator samples were shipped for TCRbeta analysis as frozen whole blood, isolated PBMCs, or DNA extracted from either sample type. CDR1 and CDR2 are read off the germline V gene as SGHRS and YFSETQ. The CDR3 starts with the cysteine, ends with the phenylalanine, and has 12 residues. Only the CDR3 DNA stays, 36 bases, in frame from base 1. Here V drops 4 bases and J drops 5 bases, and the junction holds 1 base not matched to any gene.

Sequenced input: peripheral blood. Recombination connected TRBV5-1 to TRBJ2-3; TRBD2 lines up with 7 middle nucleotides. This receptor was obtained from a woman aged 60 to 75 with COVID-19, enrolled during active disease. The sequenced DNA: TGCGCCAGCAGCGGGGGGGTAGATACGCAGTATTTT. The resulting protein is CASSGGVDTQYF.